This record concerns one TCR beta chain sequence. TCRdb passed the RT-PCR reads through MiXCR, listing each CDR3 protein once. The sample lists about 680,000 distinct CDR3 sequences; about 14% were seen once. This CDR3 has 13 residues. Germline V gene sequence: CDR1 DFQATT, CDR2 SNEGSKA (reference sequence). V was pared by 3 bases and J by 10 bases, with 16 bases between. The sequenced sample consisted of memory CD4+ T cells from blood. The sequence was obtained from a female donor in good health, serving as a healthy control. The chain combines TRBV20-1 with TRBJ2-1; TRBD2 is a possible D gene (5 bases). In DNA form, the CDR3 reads TGCAGTGCTAGGTGGCTAGGAGGCAAGGAGCAGTTCTTC. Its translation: CSARWLGGKEQFF.